This is a list of T cell receptor beta chains from one sample in a study of blood T cell repertoires in COVID-19. This table comes from immunoSEQ multiplex PCR, and its TCRdb copy is limited to in-frame clones, with some not included. The sample contains about 150,000 clones, about 79% of which appear only once. The source material was PBMCs or T cells enriched from blood (not recorded which). The receptors originated from a man aged 50 to 59 who had recovered from COVID-19. The CDR3 runs from the conserved cysteine through the conserved F or W. The D gene is left open where the match is weak. Size tells how often a clone was seen (once, few, many) or the class of an expanded clone, and some rows leave it out.

size	V	D	J	CDR3	DNA
.	TRBV7-2	.	TRBJ2-7	CASGMGGASSREQYF	TGTGCCAGCGGGATGGGGGGGGCAAGTTCGAGGGAGCAGTACTTC
.	TRBV11-3	.	TRBJ2-3	CASSFLDSNTDTQYF	TGTGCCAGCAGCTTCTTGGACAGTAACACAGATACGCAGTATTTT
.	TRBV9	.	TRBJ1-5	CASSVGDTQNQPQHF	TGTGCCAGCAGCGTAGGGGACACCCAGAATCAGCCCCAGCATTTT
.	TRBV30	.	TRBJ1-6	CAWSVIGVGSPLHF	TGTGCCTGGAGTGTAATAGGGGTGGGTTCACCCCTCCACTTT
.	TRBV10-1	TRBD2	TRBJ2-7	CASSNSGGNSYEQYF	TGCGCCAGCAGTAACAGCGGGGGGAACTCCTACGAGCAGTACTTC
.	TRBV19	.	TRBJ1-5	CASRDGIGQPQHF	TGTGCCAGTAGAGACGGGATCGGTCAGCCCCAGCATTTT
.	TRBV7-9	.	TRBJ2-1	CASSLSGRRLHNEQFF	TGTGCCAGCAGCTTGAGTGGGCGAAGGCTCCACAATGAGCAGTTCTTC
once	TRBV6-1	.	TRBJ2-5	CASSELGLKRETQYF	TGTGCCAGCAGTGAATTAGGTCTAAAGAGGGAGACCCAGTACTTC
.	TRBV6-2/TRBV6-3	TRBD1	TRBJ2-7	CASSGQGASYEQYF	TGTGCCAGCAGTGGACAGGGGGCTTCCTACGAGCAGTACTTC
.	TRBV13	TRBD1	TRBJ2-3	CASSLGQGAGTDTQYF	TGTGCCAGCAGCTTAGGGCAGGGGGCGGGCACAGATACGCAGTATTTT
.	TRBV9	TRBD1	TRBJ1-2	CASSVHEGQGPTF	TGTGCCAGCAGCGTACACGAGGGACAGGGGCCGACCTTC
.	TRBV19	.	TRBJ2-2	CAGQSRGSTGELFF	TGTGCCGGCCAATCTAGGGGGTCAACCGGGGAGCTGTTTTTT
.	TRBV28	TRBD1	TRBJ2-1	CASRSDRGLNEQFF	TGTGCCAGCAGGTCCGACAGGGGACTTAATGAGCAGTTCTTC
.	TRBV13	.	TRBJ1-4	CASSLQSGGGGKLFF	TGTGCCAGCAGCCTACAAAGCGGCGGCGGTGGAAAACTGTTTTTT
.	TRBV2	.	TRBJ1-5	CASTRTAGQPQHF	TGTGCCAGCACTCGGACCGCGGGTCAGCCCCAGCATTTT
.	TRBV24-1	TRBD2	TRBJ2-3	CATSDPGLAGSDTQYF	TGTGCCACCAGTGACCCGGGACTAGCGGGGTCAGATACGCAGTATTTT
.	TRBV9	TRBD1	TRBJ1-4	CASSEQGGNEKLFF	TGTGCCAGCAGCGAACAGGGGGGCAATGAAAAACTGTTTTTT
few	TRBV7-9	.	TRBJ2-7	CASSLVGGYEQYF	TGTGCCAGCAGCTTAGTCGGAGGCTACGAGCAGTACTTC
.	TRBV5-4	.	TRBJ1-1	CASSPPGQRRNEAFF	TGTGCCAGCAGCCCCCCTGGACAGCGTCGCAATGAAGCTTTCTTT
.	TRBV7-9	.	TRBJ1-1	CASSLGGLVTEAFF	TGTGCCAGCAGCTTAGGAGGGTTGGTTACTGAAGCTTTCTTT
.	TRBV28	.	TRBJ1-2	CASSIKTVYGYTF	TGTGCCAGCAGCATCAAGACAGTCTATGGCTACACCTTC
.	TRBV2	.	TRBJ1-4	CASSGDNNEKLFF	TGTGCCAGCAGTGGGGACAACAATGAAAAACTGTTTTTT
once	TRBV12-3/TRBV12-4	.	TRBJ1-2	CASSFRDYGYTF	TGTGCCAGCAGTTTCAGGGACTATGGCTACACCTTC
.	TRBV4-1	TRBD1	TRBJ1-6	CASSHRTGSEVAPLHF	TGCGCCAGCAGCCATCGGACAGGGTCAGAGGTAGCACCCCTCCACTTT
.	TRBV7-7	.	TRBJ2-5	CASSLSTRGMEETQYF	TGTGCTAGCAGCTTAAGCACCAGGGGTATGGAAGAGACCCAGTACTTC
.	TRBV11-2	.	TRBJ2-4	CASSYPPLALTLAKNIQYF	TGTGCCAGCAGCTACCCACCCCTAGCCTTGACGTTAGCCAAAAACATTCAGTACTTC
.	TRBV5-1	.	TRBJ2-2	CASSTGTVDTGELFF	TGCGCCAGCAGCACCGGGACTGTAGACACCGGGGAGCTGTTTTTT